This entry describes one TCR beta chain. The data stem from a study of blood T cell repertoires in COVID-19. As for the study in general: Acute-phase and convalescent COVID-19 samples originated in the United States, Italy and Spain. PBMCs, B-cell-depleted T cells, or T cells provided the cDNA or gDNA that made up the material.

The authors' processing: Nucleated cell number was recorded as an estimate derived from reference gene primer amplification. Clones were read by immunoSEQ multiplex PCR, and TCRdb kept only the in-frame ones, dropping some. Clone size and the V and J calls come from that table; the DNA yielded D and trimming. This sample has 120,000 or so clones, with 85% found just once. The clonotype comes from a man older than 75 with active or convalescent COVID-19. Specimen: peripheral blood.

DNA of the CDR3: TGCGCCAGCAGCTTGGATAGCTTCGGAAGATACAATGAGCAGTTCTTC. Amino acid sequence: CASSLDSFGRYNEQFF. This rearrangement joins TRBV5-1 to TRBJ2-1; no clear D. The CDR3 is made up of 16 amino acids. The germline V gene encodes CDR1 SGHRS and CDR2 YFSETQ. V was trimmed by 0 bases and J by 4 bases, leaving 14 bases between them.